The rows below give T cell receptor beta chains drawn from one sample of a study of siplizumab effects on memory and regulatory T cells. Their cognate antigens are unknown. Assay used: immunoSEQ multiplex PCR; TCRdb lists only in-frame clones, some missing. Of over 11,000 clones in the sample, approximately 49% are singletons; the top ten hold under 9%. Specimen: CFSE-low (dividing) CD4+ T cells sorted from an allogeneic mixed lymphocyte reaction. The source is a human donor in good health; the cells came from an allogeneic mixed lymphocyte reaction. Both conserved end residues are part of each CDR3. A D gene is named only where the DNA matches it firmly. Clone size appears in some rows only: once, few, many, or a class for an expanded clone.

TGTGCCAGCAGCTTAGGGCTTCGGCAAGTGGCAGATACGCAGTATTTT CASSLGLRQVADTQYF TRBV13 - - TRBJ2-3
TGTGCCAGCGGCCGGACTAGCGGCACCTACGAGCAGTACTTC CASGRTSGTYEQYF TRBV7-2 - TRBD2 TRBJ2-7
TGTGCCAGCAGTTCACATGTTTACCGATGGACCTATGGCTACACCTTC CASSSHVYRWTYGYTF TRBV2 - - TRBJ1-2
TGTGCCTCCTCAAACTTCGGGGAGCAGTACTTC CASSNFGEQYF TRBV30 few - TRBJ2-7
TGTGCCAGCACTAGCGGAAATGAGCAGTTCTTC CASTSGNEQFF TRBV7-9 - TRBD2 TRBJ2-1
TGTGCCAGCAGCTTAACAGGGTTCGCTGAAAAACTGTTTTTT CASSLTGFAEKLFF TRBV6-5 - - TRBJ1-4
TGTGCCAGCTCACCTCAGGACTTGGCGGGATTCTTC CASSPQDLAGFF TRBV18 once - TRBJ2-1
TGTGCCAGCAGCGGTACCAGGTATGGCTACACCTTC CASSGTRYGYTF TRBV5-6 - - TRBJ1-2
TGTGCCAGCAGCTTCACGAGAGGGTACCCCTTTGGGGCCAACGTCCTGACTTTC CASSFTRGYPFGANVLTF TRBV11-3 once - TRBJ2-6